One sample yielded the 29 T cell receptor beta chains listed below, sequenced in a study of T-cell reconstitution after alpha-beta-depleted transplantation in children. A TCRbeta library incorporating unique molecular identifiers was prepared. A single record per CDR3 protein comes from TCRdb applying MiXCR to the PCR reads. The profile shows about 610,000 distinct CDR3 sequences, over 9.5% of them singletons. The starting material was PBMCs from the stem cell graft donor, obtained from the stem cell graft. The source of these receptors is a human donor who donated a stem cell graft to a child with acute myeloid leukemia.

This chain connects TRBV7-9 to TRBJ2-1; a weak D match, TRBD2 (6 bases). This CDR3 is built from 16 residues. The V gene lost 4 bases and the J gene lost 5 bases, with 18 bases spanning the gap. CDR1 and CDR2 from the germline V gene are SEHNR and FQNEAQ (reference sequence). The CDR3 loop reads CASSWPGLARDNEQFF. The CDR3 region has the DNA TGTGCCAGCAGCTGGCCGGGGCTAGCGCGCGACAATGAGCAGTTCTTC.

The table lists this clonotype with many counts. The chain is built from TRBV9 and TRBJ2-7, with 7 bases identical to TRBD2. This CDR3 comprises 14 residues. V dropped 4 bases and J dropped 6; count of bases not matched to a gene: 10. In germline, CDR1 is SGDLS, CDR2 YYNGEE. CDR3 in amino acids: CASSSGLGNSEQYF. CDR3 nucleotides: TGTGCCAGCAGCTCCGGACTAGGAAATTCCGAGCAGTACTTC.

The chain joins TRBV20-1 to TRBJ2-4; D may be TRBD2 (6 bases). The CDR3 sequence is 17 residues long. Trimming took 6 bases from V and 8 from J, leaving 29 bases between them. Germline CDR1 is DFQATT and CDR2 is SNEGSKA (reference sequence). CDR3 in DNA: TGCAGTGCCCTGGGGGGTTCGGGGATCAGCAACAGGTACATTCAGTACTTC. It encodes CSALGGSGISNRYIQYF.

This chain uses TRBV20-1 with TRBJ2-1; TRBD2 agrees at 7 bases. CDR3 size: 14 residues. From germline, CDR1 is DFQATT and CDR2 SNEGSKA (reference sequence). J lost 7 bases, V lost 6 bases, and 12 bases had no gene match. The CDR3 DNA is TGCAGTGCCCAGGTTGCGGGAGCTGGTAATGAGCAGTTCTTC. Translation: CSAQVAGAGNEQFF.

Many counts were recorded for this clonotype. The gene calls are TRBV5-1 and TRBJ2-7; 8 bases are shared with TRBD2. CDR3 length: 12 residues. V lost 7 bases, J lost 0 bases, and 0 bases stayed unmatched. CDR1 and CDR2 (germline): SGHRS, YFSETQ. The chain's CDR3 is CASGTSSYEQYF. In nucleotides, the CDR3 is TGCGCCAGCGGGACTAGCTCCTACGAGCAGTACTTC.

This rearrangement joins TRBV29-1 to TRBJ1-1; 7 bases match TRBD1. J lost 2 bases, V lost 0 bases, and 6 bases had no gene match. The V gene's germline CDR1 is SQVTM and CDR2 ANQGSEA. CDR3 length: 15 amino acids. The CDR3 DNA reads TGCAGCGTTGAAGAAGGGACAGCCTTAAACACTGAAGCTTTCTTT. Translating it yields CSVEEGTALNTEAFF.

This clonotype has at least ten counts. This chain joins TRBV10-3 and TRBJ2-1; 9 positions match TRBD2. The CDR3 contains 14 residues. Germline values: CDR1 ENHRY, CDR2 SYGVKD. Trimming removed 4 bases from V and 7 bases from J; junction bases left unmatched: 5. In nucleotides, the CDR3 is TGTGCCATCAGTGCGCTAGCGGGATTGAATGAGCAGTTCTTC. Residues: CAISALAGLNEQFF.

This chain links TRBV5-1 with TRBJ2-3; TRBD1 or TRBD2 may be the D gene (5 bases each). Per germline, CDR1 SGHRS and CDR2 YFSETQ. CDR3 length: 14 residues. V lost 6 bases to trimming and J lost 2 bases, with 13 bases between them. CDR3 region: CASTRDPTTDTQYF. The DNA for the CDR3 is TGCGCCAGCACCAGGGACCCAACCACAGATACGCAGTATTTT.

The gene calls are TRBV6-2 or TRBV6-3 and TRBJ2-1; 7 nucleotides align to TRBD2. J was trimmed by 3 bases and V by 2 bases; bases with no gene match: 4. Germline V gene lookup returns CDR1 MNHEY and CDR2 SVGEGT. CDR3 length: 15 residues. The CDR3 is CASSYPGGGYNEQFF. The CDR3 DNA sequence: TGTGCCAGCAGTTACCCGGGAGGTGGCTACAATGAGCAGTTCTTC.

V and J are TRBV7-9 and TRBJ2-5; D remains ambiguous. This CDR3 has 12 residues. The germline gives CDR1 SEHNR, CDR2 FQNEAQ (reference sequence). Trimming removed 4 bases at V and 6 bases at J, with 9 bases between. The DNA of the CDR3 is TGTGCCAGCAGCTCCGCTCCCCAGACCCAGTACTTC. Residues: CASSSAPQTQYF. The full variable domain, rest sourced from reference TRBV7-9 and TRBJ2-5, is DTGVSQNPRHKITKRGQNVTFRCDPISEHNRLYWYRQTLGQGPEFLTYFQNEAQLEKSRLLSDRFSAERPKGSFSTLEIQRTEQGDSAMYLCASSSAPQTQYFGPGTRLLVL.

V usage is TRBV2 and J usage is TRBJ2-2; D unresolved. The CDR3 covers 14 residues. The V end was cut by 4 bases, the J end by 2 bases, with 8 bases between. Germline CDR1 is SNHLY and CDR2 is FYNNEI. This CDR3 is CASSASINTGELFF. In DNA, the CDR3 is TGTGCCAGCAGTGCCTCTATTAACACCGGGGAGCTGTTTTTT.

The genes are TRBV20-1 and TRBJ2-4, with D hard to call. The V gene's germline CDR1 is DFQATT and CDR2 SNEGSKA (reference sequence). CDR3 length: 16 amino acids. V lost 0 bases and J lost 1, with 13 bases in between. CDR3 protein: CSARDEALRAKNIQYF. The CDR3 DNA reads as TGCAGTGCTAGAGATGAGGCCCTAAGGGCCAAAAACATTCAGTACTTC.

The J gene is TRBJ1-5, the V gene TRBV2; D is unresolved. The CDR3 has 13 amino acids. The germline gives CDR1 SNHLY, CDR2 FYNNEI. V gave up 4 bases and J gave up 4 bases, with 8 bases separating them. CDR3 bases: TGTGCCAGCAGTGCTTCCGTAAATCAGCCCCAGCATTTT. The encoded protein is CASSASVNQPQHF.

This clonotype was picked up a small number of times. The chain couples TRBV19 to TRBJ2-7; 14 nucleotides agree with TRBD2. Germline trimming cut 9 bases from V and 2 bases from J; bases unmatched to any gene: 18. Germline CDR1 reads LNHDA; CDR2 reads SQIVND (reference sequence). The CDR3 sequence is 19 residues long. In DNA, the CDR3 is TGTGCCAGCAGCTACTATGGGACTAGCGGGAGTTCAGGGACCTACGAGCAGTACTTC. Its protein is CASSYYGTSGSSGTYEQYF.

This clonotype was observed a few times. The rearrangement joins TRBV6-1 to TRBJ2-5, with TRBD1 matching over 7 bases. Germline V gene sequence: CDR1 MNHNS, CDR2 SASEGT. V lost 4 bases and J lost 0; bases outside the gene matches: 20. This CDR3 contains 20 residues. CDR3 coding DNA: TGTGCCAGCAGTGGCCAGGGACAGTCGTTACCCTTGGCCCACCAAGAGACCCAGTACTTC. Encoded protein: CASSGQGQSLPLAHQETQYF.

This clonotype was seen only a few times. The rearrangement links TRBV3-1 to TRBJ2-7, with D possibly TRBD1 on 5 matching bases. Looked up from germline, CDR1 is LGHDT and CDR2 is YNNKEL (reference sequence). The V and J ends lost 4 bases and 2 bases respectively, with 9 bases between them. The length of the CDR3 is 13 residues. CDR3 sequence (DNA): TGTGCCAGCAGCCTGGCCAGGGCCTACGAGCAGTACTTC. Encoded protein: CASSLARAYEQYF.

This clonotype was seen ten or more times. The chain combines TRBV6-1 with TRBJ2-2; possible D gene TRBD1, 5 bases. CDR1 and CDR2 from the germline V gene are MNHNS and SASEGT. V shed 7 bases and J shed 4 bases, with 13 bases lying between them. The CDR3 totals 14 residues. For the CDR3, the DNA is TGTGCCAGCAAAGGACACCTAACCACCGGGGAGCTGTTTTTT. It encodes CASKGHLTTGELFF.

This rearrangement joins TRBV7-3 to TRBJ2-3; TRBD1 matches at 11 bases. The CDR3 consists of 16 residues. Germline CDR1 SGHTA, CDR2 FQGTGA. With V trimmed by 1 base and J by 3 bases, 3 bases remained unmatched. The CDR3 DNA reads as TGTGCCAGCAGCTTAATCGGACAGGGGGCTACAGATACGCAGTATTTT. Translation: CASSLIGQGATDTQYF.

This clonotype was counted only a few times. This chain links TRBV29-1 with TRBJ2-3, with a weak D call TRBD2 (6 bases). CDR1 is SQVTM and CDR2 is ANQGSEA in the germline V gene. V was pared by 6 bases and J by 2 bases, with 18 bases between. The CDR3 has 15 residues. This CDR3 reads CSVLNRDLHTDTQYF. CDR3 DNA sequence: TGCAGCGTCCTCAACCGGGACTTACACACAGATACGCAGTATTTT.

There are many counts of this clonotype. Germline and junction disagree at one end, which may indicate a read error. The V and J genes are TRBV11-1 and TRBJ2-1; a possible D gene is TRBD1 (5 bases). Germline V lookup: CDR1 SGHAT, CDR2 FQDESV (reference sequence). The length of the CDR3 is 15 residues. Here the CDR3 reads CASSFTAAGSNEQFF. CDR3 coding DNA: TGTGCCAGCAGCTTTACCGCCGCAGGGTCCAATGAACAGTTCTTC.

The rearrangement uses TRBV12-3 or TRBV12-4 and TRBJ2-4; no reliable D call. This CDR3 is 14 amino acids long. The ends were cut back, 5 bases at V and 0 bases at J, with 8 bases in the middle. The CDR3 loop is CASSNRIAKNIQYF. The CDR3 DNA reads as TGTGCCAGCAGTAACCGAATAGCCAAAAACATTCAGTACTTC.

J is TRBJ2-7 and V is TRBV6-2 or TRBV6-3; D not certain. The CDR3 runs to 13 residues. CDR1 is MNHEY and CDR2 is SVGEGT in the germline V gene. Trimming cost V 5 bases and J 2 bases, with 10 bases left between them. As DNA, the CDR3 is TGTGCCAGCAGTCTCTACGAGACCTACGAGCAGTACTTC. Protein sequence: CASSLYETYEQYF.

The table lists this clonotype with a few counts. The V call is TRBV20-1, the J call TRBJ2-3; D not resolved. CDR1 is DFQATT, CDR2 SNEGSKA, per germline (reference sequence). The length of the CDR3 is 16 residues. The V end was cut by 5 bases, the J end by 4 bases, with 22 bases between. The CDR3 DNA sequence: TGCAGTGCTGAAAGCCGTAGGGTGGTTCGGGCAGATACGCAGTATTTT. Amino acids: CSAESRRVVRADTQYF.

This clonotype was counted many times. The CDR3 coding sequence is TGCAGTGCGCTGGGAGGGGAGCACATTCAGTACTTC. This translates into CSALGGEHIQYF. V and J are TRBV20-1 and TRBJ2-4; 7 nucleotides line up with TRBD2. Germline loops: CDR1 DFQATT, CDR2 SNEGSKA (reference sequence). The CDR3 spans 12 residues. The J segment lost 8 bases and the V segment lost 6 bases, leaving 7 bases of the junction unmatched.

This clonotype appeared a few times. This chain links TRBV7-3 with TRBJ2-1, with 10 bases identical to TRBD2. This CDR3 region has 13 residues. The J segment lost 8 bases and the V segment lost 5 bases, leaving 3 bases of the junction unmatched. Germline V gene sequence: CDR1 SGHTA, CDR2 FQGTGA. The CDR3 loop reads CASSRSGRDEQFF. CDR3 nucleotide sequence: TGTGCCAGCAGCCGAAGCGGGAGGGATGAGCAGTTCTTC. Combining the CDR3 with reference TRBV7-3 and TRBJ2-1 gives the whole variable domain GAGVSQTPSNKVTEKGKYVELRCDPISGHTALYWYRQSLGQGPEFLIYFQGTGAADDSGLPNDRFFAVRPEGSVSTLKIQRTERGDSAVYLCASSRSGRDEQFFGPGTRLTVL.

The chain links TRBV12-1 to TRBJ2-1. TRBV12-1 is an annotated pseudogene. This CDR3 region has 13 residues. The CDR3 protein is CASTLWADNEQFF. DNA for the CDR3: TGTGCCAGCACTTTGTGGGCAGACAATGAGCAGTTCTTC.

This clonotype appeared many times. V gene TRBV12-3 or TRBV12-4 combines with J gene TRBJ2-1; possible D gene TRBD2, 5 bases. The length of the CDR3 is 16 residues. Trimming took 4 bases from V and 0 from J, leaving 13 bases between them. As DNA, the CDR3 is TGTGCCAGCAGTTCCGAATTGGGGAGCTCCTACAATGAGCAGTTCTTC. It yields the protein CASSSELGSSYNEQFF.

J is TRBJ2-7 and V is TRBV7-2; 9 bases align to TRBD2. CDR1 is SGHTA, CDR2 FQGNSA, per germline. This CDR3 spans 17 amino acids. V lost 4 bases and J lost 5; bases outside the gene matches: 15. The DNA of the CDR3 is TGTGCCAGCAGCTCCCTCCCGGGGGCCCTAGCGGGAAACGAGCAGTACTTC. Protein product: CASSSLPGALAGNEQYF.

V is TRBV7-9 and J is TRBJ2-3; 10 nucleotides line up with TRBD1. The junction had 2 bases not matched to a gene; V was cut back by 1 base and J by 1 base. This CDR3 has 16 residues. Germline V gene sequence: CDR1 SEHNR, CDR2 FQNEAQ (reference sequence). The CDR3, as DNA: TGTGCCAGCAGCTTAGATGGGACAGGGGGCACAGATACGCAGTATTTT. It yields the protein CASSLDGTGGTDTQYF.